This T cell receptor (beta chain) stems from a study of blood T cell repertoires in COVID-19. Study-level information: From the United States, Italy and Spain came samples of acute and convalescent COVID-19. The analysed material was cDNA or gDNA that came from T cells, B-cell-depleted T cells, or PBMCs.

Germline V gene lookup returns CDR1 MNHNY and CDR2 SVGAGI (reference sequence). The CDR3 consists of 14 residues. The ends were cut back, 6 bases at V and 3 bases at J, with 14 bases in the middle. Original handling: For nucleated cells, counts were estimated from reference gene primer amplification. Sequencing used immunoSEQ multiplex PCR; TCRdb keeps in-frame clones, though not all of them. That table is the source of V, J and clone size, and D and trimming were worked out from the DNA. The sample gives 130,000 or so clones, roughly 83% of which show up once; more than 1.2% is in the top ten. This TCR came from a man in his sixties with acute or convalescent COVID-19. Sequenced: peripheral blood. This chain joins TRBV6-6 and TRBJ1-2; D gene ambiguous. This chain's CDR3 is CASSASDWDYGYTF. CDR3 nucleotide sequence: TGTGCCAGCAGCGCCTCGGACTGGGACTATGGCTACACCTTC.